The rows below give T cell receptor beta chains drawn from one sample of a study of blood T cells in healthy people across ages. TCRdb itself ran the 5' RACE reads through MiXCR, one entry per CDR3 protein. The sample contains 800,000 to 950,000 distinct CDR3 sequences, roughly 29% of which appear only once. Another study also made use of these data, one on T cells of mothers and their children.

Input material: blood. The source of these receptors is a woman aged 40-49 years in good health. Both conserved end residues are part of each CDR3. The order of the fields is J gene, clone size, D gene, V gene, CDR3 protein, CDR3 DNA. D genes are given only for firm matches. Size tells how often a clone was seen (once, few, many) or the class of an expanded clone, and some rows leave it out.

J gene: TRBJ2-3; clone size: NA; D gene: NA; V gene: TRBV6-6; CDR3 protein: CASSYSRSDITDTQYF; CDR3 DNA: TGTGCCAGCAGTTACTCGAGGTCCGACATCACAGATACGCAGTATTTT
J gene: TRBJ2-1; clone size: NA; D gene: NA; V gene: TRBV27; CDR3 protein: CASSPSPGHSTEQFF; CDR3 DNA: TGTGCCAGCAGCCCATCGCCCGGACACAGTACTGAGCAGTTCTTC
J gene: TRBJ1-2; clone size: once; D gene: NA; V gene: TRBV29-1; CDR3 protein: CSVDNGQVYGYTF; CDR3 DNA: TGCAGCGTTGATAATGGCCAAGTCTATGGCTACACCTTC
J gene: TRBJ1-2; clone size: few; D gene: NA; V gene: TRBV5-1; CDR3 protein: CASSLDAGSYGYTF; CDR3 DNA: TGCGCCAGCAGCTTGGATGCAGGGAGCTATGGCTACACCTTC
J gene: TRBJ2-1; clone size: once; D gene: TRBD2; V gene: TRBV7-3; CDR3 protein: CASSSGGGDRNEQFF; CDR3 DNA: TGTGCCAGCAGTTCGGGAGGGGGGGATAGAAATGAGCAGTTCTTC
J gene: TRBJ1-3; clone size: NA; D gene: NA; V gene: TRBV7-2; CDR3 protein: CASSPVGGRGNTIYF; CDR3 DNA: TGTGCCAGCAGCCCCGTCGGGGGAAGGGGAAACACCATATATTTT
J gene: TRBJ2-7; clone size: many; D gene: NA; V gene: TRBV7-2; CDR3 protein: CASSLGAGDPYEQYF; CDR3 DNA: TGTGCCAGCAGCTTAGGGGCAGGGGATCCCTACGAGCAGTACTTC
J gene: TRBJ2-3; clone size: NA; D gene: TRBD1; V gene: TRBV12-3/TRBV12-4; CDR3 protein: CASSSAGGYTDTQYF; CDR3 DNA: TGTGCCAGCAGTTCGGCAGGGGGATACACAGATACGCAGTATTTT
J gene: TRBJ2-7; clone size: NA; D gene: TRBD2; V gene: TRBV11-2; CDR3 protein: CASRPLRGGSYEQYF; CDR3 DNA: TGTGCCAGCAGACCCCTGCGGGGGGGCTCCTACGAGCAGTACTTC
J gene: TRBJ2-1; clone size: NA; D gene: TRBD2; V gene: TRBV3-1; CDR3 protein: CASSRGLAGANSYNEQFF; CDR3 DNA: TGTGCCAGCAGCCGGGGACTAGCGGGGGCCAACTCCTACAATGAGCAGTTCTTC
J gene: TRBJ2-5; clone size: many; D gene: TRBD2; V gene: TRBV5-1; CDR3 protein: CASSLEASGGQETQYF; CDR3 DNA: TGCGCCAGCAGCTTGGAGGCTAGCGGGGGTCAAGAGACCCAGTACTTC
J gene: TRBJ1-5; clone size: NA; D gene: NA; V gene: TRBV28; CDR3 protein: CASSWAPGSQPQHF; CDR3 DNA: TGTGCCAGCAGCTGGGCCCCAGGGTCCCAGCCCCAGCATTTT
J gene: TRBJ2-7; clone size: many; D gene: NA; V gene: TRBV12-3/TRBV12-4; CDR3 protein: CASSFHGKREQYF; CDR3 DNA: TGTGCCAGCAGTTTTCACGGGAAACGGGAGCAGTACTTC
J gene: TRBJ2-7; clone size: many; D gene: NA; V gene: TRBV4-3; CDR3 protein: CASSQGLVYEQYF; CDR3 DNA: TGCGCCAGCAGCCAAGGACTAGTGTACGAGCAGTACTTC
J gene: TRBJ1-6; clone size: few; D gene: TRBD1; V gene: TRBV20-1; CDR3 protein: CSARRLRGNSPLHF; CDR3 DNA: TGCAGTGCTAGACGCCTCAGGGGGAATTCACCCCTCCACTTT
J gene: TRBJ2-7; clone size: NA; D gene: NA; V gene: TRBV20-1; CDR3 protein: CSAQRGARLSYEQYF; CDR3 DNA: TGCAGTGCTCAGAGGGGGGCGCGACTTAGCTACGAGCAGTACTTC
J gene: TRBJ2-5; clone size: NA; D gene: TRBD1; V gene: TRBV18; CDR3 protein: CASSPKGQFNEQYF; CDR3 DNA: TGTGCCAGCTCACCAAAGGGACAGTTTAATGAGCAGTACTTC
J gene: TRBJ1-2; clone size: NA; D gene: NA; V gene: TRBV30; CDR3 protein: CAWSRTAGSGYGYTF; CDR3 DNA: TGTGCCTGGAGCCGTACTGCAGGGAGTGGGTATGGCTACACCTTC
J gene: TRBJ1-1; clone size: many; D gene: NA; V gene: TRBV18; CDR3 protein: CASSPLDRNTEAFF; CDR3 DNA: TGTGCCAGCTCACCACTCGACAGGAACACTGAAGCTTTCTTT
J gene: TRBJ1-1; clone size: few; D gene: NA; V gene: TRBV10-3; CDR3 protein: CAISAAGQRTEAFF; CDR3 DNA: TGTGCCATCAGCGCGGCGGGGCAGCGCACTGAAGCTTTCTTT
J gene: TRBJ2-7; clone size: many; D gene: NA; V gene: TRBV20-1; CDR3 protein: CSAPVGTLYEQYF; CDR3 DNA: TGCAGTGCGCCCGTGGGGACCCTCTACGAGCAGTACTTC
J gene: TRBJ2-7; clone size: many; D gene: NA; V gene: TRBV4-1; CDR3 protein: CASSRTWGQNNEQYF; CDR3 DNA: TGCGCCAGCAGCCGAACGTGGGGACAAAACAACGAGCAGTACTTC
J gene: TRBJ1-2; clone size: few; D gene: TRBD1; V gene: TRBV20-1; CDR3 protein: CSASLQGFGYTF; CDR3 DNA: TGCAGTGCTAGTCTACAGGGGTTCGGCTACACCTTC
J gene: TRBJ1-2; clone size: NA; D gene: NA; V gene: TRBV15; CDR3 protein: CATSSSSPQANYGHTF; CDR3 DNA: TGTGCCACCAGCAGTTCATCCCCACAAGCTAACTATGGCCACACCTTC
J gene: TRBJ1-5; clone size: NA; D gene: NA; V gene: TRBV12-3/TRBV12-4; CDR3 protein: CASSTRGVSNQPQHF; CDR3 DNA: TGTGCCAGCAGCACCCGGGGCGTTAGCAATCAGCCCCAGCATTTT
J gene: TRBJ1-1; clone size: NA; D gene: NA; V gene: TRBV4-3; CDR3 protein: CASSQGAGMSVKAFF; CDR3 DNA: TGCGCCAGCAGCCAAGGGGCAGGGATGTCAGTAAAAGCTTTCTTT
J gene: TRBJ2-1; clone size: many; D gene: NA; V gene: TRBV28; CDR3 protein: CATGPYNEQFF; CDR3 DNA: TGTGCCACCGGGCCCTACAATGAGCAGTTCTTC
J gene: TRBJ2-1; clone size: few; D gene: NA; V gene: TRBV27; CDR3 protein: CASSLWGSTSNEQFF; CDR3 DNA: TGTGCCAGCAGTTTGTGGGGGAGTACATCAAATGAGCAGTTCTTC
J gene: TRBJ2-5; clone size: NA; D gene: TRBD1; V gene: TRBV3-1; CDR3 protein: CASSPGGAFEETQYF; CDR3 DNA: TGTGCCAGCAGTCCAGGGGGCGCGTTCGAAGAGACCCAGTACTTC
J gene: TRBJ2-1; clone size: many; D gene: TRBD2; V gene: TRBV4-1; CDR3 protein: CASSRTPTSGGINEQFF; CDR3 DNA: TGCGCCAGCAGCCGCACTCCAACTAGCGGGGGCATCAATGAGCAGTTCTTC
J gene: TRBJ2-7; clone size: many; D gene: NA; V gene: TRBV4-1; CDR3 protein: CASSPTLAHREQYF; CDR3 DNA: TGCGCCAGCAGCCCCACCCTGGCACATAGGGAGCAGTACTTC
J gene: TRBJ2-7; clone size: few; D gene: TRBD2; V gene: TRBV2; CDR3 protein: CASSEVAGAYEQYF; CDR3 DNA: TGTGCCAGCAGTGAGGTAGCGGGGGCCTACGAGCAGTACTTC
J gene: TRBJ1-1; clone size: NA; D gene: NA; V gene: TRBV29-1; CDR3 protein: CSAVDLWNTEAFF; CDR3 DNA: TGCAGCGCCGTGGACTTATGGAACACTGAAGCTTTCTTT
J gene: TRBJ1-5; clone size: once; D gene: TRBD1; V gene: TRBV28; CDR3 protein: CASTKRGLGGSGSHQPQHF; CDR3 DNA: TGTGCCAGCACCAAGAGGGGGTTAGGGGGCTCCGGTTCCCATCAGCCCCAGCATTTT
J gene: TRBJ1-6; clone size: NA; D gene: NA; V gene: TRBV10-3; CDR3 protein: CAISERVGSPLHF; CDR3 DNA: TGTGCCATCAGTGAGCGGGTAGGGTCACCCCTCCACTTT
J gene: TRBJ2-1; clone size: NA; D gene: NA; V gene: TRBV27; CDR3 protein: CTSSHNSYNEQFF; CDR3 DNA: TGCACCAGCAGTCACAACTCCTACAATGAGCAGTTCTTC
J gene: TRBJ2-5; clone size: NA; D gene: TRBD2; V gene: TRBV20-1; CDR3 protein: CSAREASGGWEETQYF; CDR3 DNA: TGCAGTGCTAGAGAAGCTAGCGGGGGGTGGGAAGAGACCCAGTACTTC
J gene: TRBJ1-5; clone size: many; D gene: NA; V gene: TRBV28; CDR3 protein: CATRQTLNQPQHF; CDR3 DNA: TGTGCCACCCGACAGACCCTCAATCAGCCCCAGCATTTT
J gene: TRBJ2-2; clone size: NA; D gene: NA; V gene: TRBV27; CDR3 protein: CASSFWSRDTGELFF; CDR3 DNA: TGTGCCAGCAGTTTCTGGAGCAGGGACACCGGGGAGCTGTTTTTT
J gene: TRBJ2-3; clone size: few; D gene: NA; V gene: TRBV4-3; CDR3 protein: CASSQDGPTLYPDTQYF; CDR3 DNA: TGCGCCAGCAGCCAAGATGGGCCAACCCTCTACCCAGATACGCAGTATTTT
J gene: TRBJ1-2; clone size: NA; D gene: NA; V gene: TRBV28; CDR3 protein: CASSCMKGPFYCGYTF; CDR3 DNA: TGTGCCAGCAGTTGTATGAAAGGACCCTTCTACTGTGGCTACACCTTC
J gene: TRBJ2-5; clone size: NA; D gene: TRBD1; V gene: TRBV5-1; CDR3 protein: CASSLVFPGTGMGIQEAQYF; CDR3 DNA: TGCGCCAGCAGCTTGGTCTTCCCGGGGACAGGGATGGGGATCCAAGAGGCCCAGTACTTC
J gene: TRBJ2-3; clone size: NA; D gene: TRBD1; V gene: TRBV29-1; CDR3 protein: CSVGGTGGDTQYF; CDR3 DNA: TGCAGCGTTGGGGGGACAGGAGGAGATACGCAGTATTTT
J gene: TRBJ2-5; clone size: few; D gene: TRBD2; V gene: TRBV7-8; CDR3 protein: CASSQTGTSGGGVETQYF; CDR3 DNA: TGTGCCAGCAGCCAAACCGGGACTAGCGGGGGGGGCGTAGAGACCCAGTACTTC
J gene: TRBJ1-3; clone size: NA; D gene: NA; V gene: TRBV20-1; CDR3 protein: CSAEPGRGNTIYF; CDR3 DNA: TGCAGTGCTGAACCGGGCCGCGGAAACACCATATATTTT
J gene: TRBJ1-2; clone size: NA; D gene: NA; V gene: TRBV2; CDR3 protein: CASSSVGDGVKGYTF; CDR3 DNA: TGTGCCAGCAGTTCAGTTGGGGACGGGGTCAAAGGCTACACCTTC
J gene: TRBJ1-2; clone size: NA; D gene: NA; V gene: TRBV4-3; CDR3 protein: CASSLDGDGVGYTF; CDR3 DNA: TGCGCCAGCAGCTTGGATGGCGACGGGGTCGGCTACACCTTC
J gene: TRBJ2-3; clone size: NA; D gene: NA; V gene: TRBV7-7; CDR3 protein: CASSLATRPTDTQYF; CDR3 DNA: TGTGCTAGCAGCTTGGCAACTAGACCCACAGATACGCAGTATTTT
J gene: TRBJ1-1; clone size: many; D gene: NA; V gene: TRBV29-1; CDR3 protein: CSVEGLGQEAFF; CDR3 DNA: TGCAGCGTTGAAGGTTTAGGGCAGGAAGCTTTCTTT
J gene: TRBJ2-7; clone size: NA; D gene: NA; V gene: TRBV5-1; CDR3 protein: CASSLSIGNEQYF; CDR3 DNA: TGCGCCAGCAGCTTATCCATCGGGAACGAGCAGTACTTC
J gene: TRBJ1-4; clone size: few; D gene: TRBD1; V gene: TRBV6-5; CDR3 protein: CASSYTGATNEKLFF; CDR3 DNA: TGTGCCAGCAGTTACACAGGGGCAACTAATGAAAAACTGTTTTTT
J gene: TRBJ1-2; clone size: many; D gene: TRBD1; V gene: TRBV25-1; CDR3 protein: CASSEFGTASYGYTF; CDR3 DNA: TGTGCCAGCAGTGAATTCGGGACAGCTTCCTATGGCTACACCTTC
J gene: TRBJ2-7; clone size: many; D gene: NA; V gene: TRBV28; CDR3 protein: CASSLKRGEQYF; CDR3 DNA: TGTGCCAGCAGTCTTAAAAGGGGAGAGCAGTACTTC